The 26 T cell receptor beta chains below all came from one sample that was sequenced in a study of T cell repertoires in cytomegalovirus infection (dated by TCRdb to 2018 to 2020). Sequencer: Illumina HiSeq 1500. TCRdb cleaned the public reads at Q25 with fastp, built clones with MiXCR and kept in-frame beta chains. Identical CDR3 protein sequences are pooled into one entry, listed with their most common genes and DNA. Recorded for this sample are some 350,000 distinct CDR3 sequences; 15% to 20% of them occurred a single time. The ten largest make up approximately 8% of the sample. Material: PBMCs. These receptors all come from a human donor in good health (CMV status not recorded). Some clones in this sample may be carry-over from other donors' samples.

This clonotype was found a few times. The V gene is TRBV4-3, the J gene TRBJ1-4; D gene uncertain. Germline loops: CDR1 LGHNA, CDR2 YSLEER. The CDR3 has 15 residues. V was shortened by 1 base and J by 3 bases, with 9 bases between the two germline ends. The CDR3 protein is CASSQALQPNEKLFF. DNA of the CDR3: TGCGCCAGCAGCCAAGCTTTACAGCCTAATGAAAAACTGTTTTTT.

The J gene is TRBJ2-3, the V gene TRBV20-1; D gene unclear. V dropped 6 bases and J dropped 7 bases, with 5 bases sitting between them. Germline lookup yields CDR1 DFQATT and CDR2 SNEGSKA (reference sequence). The CDR3 has 9 amino acids. The CDR3 loop reads CSAGHTQYF. The CDR3 nucleotides are TGCAGTGCCGGTCATACGCAGTATTTT.

This rearrangement joins TRBV2 to TRBJ2-2; no firm D call. Trimming cost V 4 bases and J 6 bases, with 9 bases left between them. Germline V gene sequence: CDR1 SNHLY, CDR2 FYNNEI. The CDR3 sequence is 13 residues long. The CDR3 nucleotides are TGTGCCAGCAGTGGAGACCTGGCCGGGGAGCTGTTTTTT. Its protein is CASSGDLAGELFF. The complete variable domain, with remaining parts taken from reference TRBV2 and TRBJ2-2, reads EPEVTQTPSHQVTQMGQEVILRCVPISNHLYFYWYRQILGQKVEFLVSFYNNEISEKSEIFDDQFSVERPDGSNFTLKIRSTKLEDSAMYFCASSGDLAGELFFGEGSRLTVL.

The chain combines TRBV2 with TRBJ2-3; no clear D. The ends were cut back, 4 bases at V and 6 bases at J, with 14 bases in the middle. Germline CDR1 and CDR2: SNHLY and FYNNEI. This CDR3 has 14 residues. In DNA, the CDR3 is TGTGCCAGCAGTGCCACCTGGGTGGGGGATACGCAGTATTTT. Amino acid sequence: CASSATWVGDTQYF.

This clonotype appeared many times. The V call is TRBV7-2, the J call TRBJ2-7; D is undetermined. Trimming cost V 5 bases and J 3 bases, with 14 bases left between them. Germline values: CDR1 SGHTA, CDR2 FQGNSA. CDR3 length: 14 residues. DNA for the CDR3: TGTGCCAGCAGCCCACCCTACAGTGACTACGAGCAGTACTTC. Protein sequence: CASSPPYSDYEQYF. The full variable domain, rest sourced from reference TRBV7-2 and TRBJ2-7, is GAGVSQSPSNKVTEKGKDVELRCDPISGHTALYWYRQSLGQGLEFLIYFQGNSAPDKSGLPSDRFSAERTGGSVSTLTIQRTQQEDSAVYLCASSPPYSDYEQYFGPGTRLTVT.

This clonotype has a count of ten or more. The chain links TRBV7-8 to TRBJ2-3; D is uncertain. The CDR3 extends over 12 amino acids. V lost 0 bases and J lost 6, with 4 bases in between. Germline V gene lookup returns CDR1 SGHVS and CDR2 FQNEAQ. The CDR3 nucleotides are TGTGCCAGCAGCTTAGCCGTGGATACGCAGTATTTT. This codes for CASSLAVDTQYF. Full variable domain (rest looked up from reference TRBV7-8 and TRBJ2-3): GAGVSQSPRYKVAKRGQDVALRCDPISGHVSLFWYQQALGQGPEFLTYFQNEAQLDKSGLPSDRFFAERPEGSVSTLKIQRTQQEDSAVYLCASSLAVDTQYFGPGTRLTVL.

The V gene is TRBV12-3 or TRBV12-4, the J gene TRBJ1-1; a possible D gene is TRBD1 (5 bases). V lost 6 bases and J lost 4, with 15 bases in between. The CDR3 has 14 amino acids. Written as DNA, the CDR3 is TGTGCCAGCAGGCAAAGGGGTGGTGGCACTGAAGCTTTCTTT. It translates to CASRQRGGGTEAFF.

The chain uses TRBV19 and TRBJ2-7; 9 bases line up with TRBD1. The V gene end was trimmed by 5 bases and the J gene end by 3 bases; junction bases not matched to a gene: 17. Per the germline V gene, CDR1 is LNHDA and CDR2 is SQIVND (reference sequence). This CDR3 comprises 18 residues. CDR3 nucleotide sequence: TGTGCCAGTAGTCCACAACTAACGACGGGACAGGGATTCTACGAGCAGTACTTC. It is translated as CASSPQLTTGQGFYEQYF.

This clonotype came up many times. CDR3 coding DNA: TGTGCCAGCAGCTGGAGCTCAGGGGGTCAGACTGAAGCTTTCTTT. Amino acid sequence: CASSWSSGGQTEAFF. The rearrangement links TRBV7-8 to TRBJ1-1; 7 nucleotides line up with TRBD1. This CDR3 has 15 residues. The V and J ends lost 4 bases and 5 bases, in that order; junction bases with no gene match: 10. From germline, CDR1 is SGHVS and CDR2 FQNEAQ.

The V and J genes are TRBV25-1 and TRBJ2-7, with 13 bases matching TRBD2. The CDR3 has 16 amino acids. V was clipped by 1 base and J by 5 bases; unmatched bases: 5. The germline V gene encodes CDR1 MGHDK and CDR2 SYGVNS. CDR3 coding DNA: TGTGCCAGCAGTGAATCCGGGACTAGCGGGATCCACGAGCAGTACTTC. This translates into CASSESGTSGIHEQYF.

Ten or more counts support this clonotype. The chain employs TRBV7-9 and TRBJ2-7; D unclear. There are 15 residues in the CDR3. Germline CDR1 and CDR2: SEHNR and FQNEAQ (reference sequence). Trimming removed 4 bases at V and 0 bases at J, with 13 bases between. The CDR3: CASSSGSSSSYEQYF. CDR3 sequence (DNA): TGTGCCAGCAGCTCTGGCAGTTCGAGCTCCTACGAGCAGTACTTC.

This sequence joins TRBV12-3 or TRBV12-4 and TRBJ1-6, with 7 nucleotides matching TRBD1. There are 14 residues in the CDR3. The J segment lost 4 bases and the V segment lost 6 bases, leaving 3 bases of the junction unmatched. The CDR3 spells CASSKGQYNSPLHF. As DNA, the CDR3 is TGTGCCAGCAGCAAGGGACAGTATAATTCACCCCTCCACTTT.

This clonotype was recorded many times. This rearrangement joins TRBV7-8 to TRBJ2-3; D is uncertain. V was pared by 5 bases and J by 0 bases, with 12 bases between. The CDR3 is 15 amino acids. The germline V gene encodes CDR1 SGHVS and CDR2 FQNEAQ. CDR3 loop: CASSHFRVSTDTQYF. The CDR3 region has the DNA TGTGCCAGCAGCCATTTTCGGGTCAGCACAGATACGCAGTATTTT. Together with reference TRBV7-8 and TRBJ2-3, the CDR3 gives the full variable domain: GAGVSQSPRYKVAKRGQDVALRCDPISGHVSLFWYQQALGQGPEFLTYFQNEAQLDKSGLPSDRFFAERPEGSVSTLKIQRTQQEDSAVYLCASSHFRVSTDTQYFGPGTRLTVL.

V usage is TRBV7-8 and J usage is TRBJ1-5; D may be TRBD1 (5 bases). The CDR3 spans 17 residues. CDR1 is SGHVS, CDR2 FQNEAQ, per germline. Trimming stripped 1 base from V and 2 bases from J, with 15 bases between. The DNA for the CDR3 is TGTGCCAGCAGCTTAGATAGTGACAGAGGACGCAATCAGCCCCAGCATTTT. As protein: CASSLDSDRGRNQPQHF.

This clonotype was recorded at least ten times. This chain connects TRBV7-8 to TRBJ1-5, with D tentatively TRBD1 (5 bases). Germline V gives CDR1 SGHVS, CDR2 FQNEAQ. V shed 5 bases and J shed 5 bases, with 16 bases lying between them. This CDR3 comprises 15 residues. The CDR3 nucleotides are TGTGCCAGCAGCCCCTCGATCGGGGCTGATCAGCCCCAGCATTTT. Its protein is CASSPSIGADQPQHF.

Many counts were recorded for this clonotype. The genes are TRBV12-3 or TRBV12-4 and TRBJ2-3; TRBD2 matches 10 bases. Trimming at V came to 6 bases and at J to 1 base, leaving 1 base not matched to a gene. There are 14 residues in the CDR3. The CDR3 DNA sequence: TGTGCCAGCAGGACTAGCGGGCGCACAGATACGCAGTATTTT. Translating it yields CASRTSGRTDTQYF.

About this clonotype itself: One junction end does not reproduce the germline sequence, and a read error may be involved. V gene TRBV12-3 or TRBV12-4 combines with J gene TRBJ1-6; 7 positions agree with TRBD1. The CDR3 is 14 residues long. CDR3 in amino acids: CPSMHRGSNSPLHF. In DNA form, the CDR3 reads TGTCCCAGCATGCACAGGGGTTCCAATTCACCCCTCCACTTT.

This clonotype has only a few counts. This CDR3 reads CSALMGQRETQYF. CDR3 DNA: TGCAGTGCCCTGATGGGACAAAGGGAGACCCAGTACTTC. The V and J genes are TRBV20-1 and TRBJ2-5; tentatively, D is TRBD1 (6 bases). V lost 6 bases and J 5 bases, leaving 16 bases between the germline ends. This CDR3 region has 13 residues. The germline V gene encodes CDR1 DFQATT and CDR2 SNEGSKA (reference sequence).

This clonotype was counted once. The V call is TRBV20-1, the J call TRBJ2-6; D possibly corresponds to TRBD1 (5 bases). CDR3 length: 15 residues. In germline, CDR1 is DFQATT, CDR2 SNEGSKA (reference sequence). V lost 5 bases to trimming and J lost 2 bases, with 13 bases between them. CDR3 protein: CSAPTARAGANVLTF. The CDR3 DNA reads TGCAGTGCTCCAACGGCCAGGGCTGGGGCCAACGTCCTGACTTTC.

This chain joins TRBV20-1 and TRBJ2-1, with D possibly being TRBD1 (6 bases). CDR3 length: 13 residues. Germline V lookup: CDR1 DFQATT, CDR2 SNEGSKA (reference sequence). Trimming took 4 bases from V and 6 from J, leaving 13 bases between them. In DNA form, the CDR3 reads TGCAGTGCTACCGCAGGGGTCACCAATGAGCAGTTCTTC. Amino acids: CSATAGVTNEQFF.

This clonotype was detected only a few times. The chain links TRBV12-3 or TRBV12-4 to TRBJ2-7; 10 positions agree with TRBD2. With 6 bases clipped from V and 1 base from J, the junction kept 0 bases outside the gene matches. The CDR3 extends over 13 amino acids. The CDR3 is CASRGLASYEQYF. DNA of the CDR3: TGTGCCAGCAGGGGACTAGCGTCCTACGAGCAGTACTTC.

This clonotype was observed at least ten times. The V call is TRBV7-8, the J call TRBJ1-4; D not certain. This CDR3 spans 15 amino acids. The V end was cut by 5 bases, the J end by 0 bases, with 10 bases between. Germline-derived CDR1 and CDR2 are SGHVS and FQNEAQ. The CDR3 protein is CASSPIRATNEKLFF. The DNA of the CDR3 is TGTGCCAGCAGCCCGATACGGGCAACTAATGAAAAACTGTTTTTT.

This clonotype came up a few times. This chain links TRBV20-1 with TRBJ1-2; D gene uncertain. The germline V and J ends were trimmed by 0 bases and 4 bases, with 9 bases remaining between them. The CDR3 loop spans 13 amino acids. The germline V gene has CDR1 DFQATT and CDR2 SNEGSKA (reference sequence). CDR3 loop: CSARDPTLYGYTF. CDR3 DNA sequence: TGCAGTGCTAGAGATCCGACACTCTATGGCTACACCTTC.

This clonotype was observed many times. As DNA, the CDR3 is TGTGCCAGCAGCTTAGTTACGGGGGTCTACAATGAGCAGTTCTTC. Encoded protein: CASSLVTGVYNEQFF. The chain is built from TRBV7-2 and TRBJ2-1; D perhaps matches TRBD2 (6 bases). The CDR3 length is 15 residues. Deletions cut 1 base from V and 3 bases from J, with 10 bases between. CDR1 and CDR2 (germline): SGHTA, FQGNSA.

The chain carries TRBV27 and TRBJ2-1; 9 bases are shared with TRBD2. J gave up 6 bases and V 10 bases, and 16 bases lay outside the gene matches. CDR1 is MNHEY and CDR2 is SMNVEV in the germline V gene (reference sequence). CDR3 length: 16 amino acids. The CDR3 DNA reads TGTGCCAACCAGTCTGGGCGCGGGGGGGTGGGCAATGAGCAGTTCTTC. Translation gives CANQSGRGGVGNEQFF.

The rearrangement uses TRBV11-2 and TRBJ1-1; the D gene is possibly TRBD1 (6 bases). Germline V lookup: CDR1 SGHAT, CDR2 FQNNGV. The CDR3 totals 15 residues. V gave up 3 bases and J gave up 4 bases, with 15 bases separating them. In DNA form, the CDR3 reads TGTGCCAGCAGCTTCCCAACCAGGGGAGGCACTGAAGCTTTCTTT. Its translation is CASSFPTRGGTEAFF. The full variable domain, rest sourced from reference TRBV11-2 and TRBJ1-1, is EAGVAQSPRYKIIEKRQSVAFWCNPISGHATLYWYQQILGQGPKLLIQFQNNGVVDDSQLPKDRFSAERLKGVDSTLKIQPAKLEDSAVYLCASSFPTRGGTEAFFGQGTRLTVV.